This T cell receptor (beta chain) was identified in a study of blood T cell repertoires in COVID-19. On the study more broadly: The analysed material was cDNA or gDNA that came from T cells, B-cell-depleted T cells, or PBMCs.

This CDR3 has 15 amino acids. Germline trimming cut 0 bases from V and 8 bases from J; bases unmatched to any gene: 5. Germline-derived CDR1 and CDR2 are SGDLS and YYNGEE. Original data processing: Estimation of nucleated cell counts was performed using reference gene primer amplification. Sequenced by immunoSEQ multiplex PCR; TCRdb stores in-frame clones only, minus some. That table furnishes V, J and clone size, whereas the DNA furnished D and trimming. The table has just over 90,000 clones, 90% seen once; the top ten hold about 1.5%. The gene calls are TRBV9 and TRBJ2-1, with 10 bases fitting TRBD2. Sequenced input: peripheral blood. This receptor was taken from a human donor with active COVID-19. The donor label of this sample is uncertain. The CDR3 nucleotides read TGTGCCAGCAGCGTAGGCTCTAGCGGGGGTCATGAGCAGTTCTTC. Residues: CASSVGSSGGHEQFF.